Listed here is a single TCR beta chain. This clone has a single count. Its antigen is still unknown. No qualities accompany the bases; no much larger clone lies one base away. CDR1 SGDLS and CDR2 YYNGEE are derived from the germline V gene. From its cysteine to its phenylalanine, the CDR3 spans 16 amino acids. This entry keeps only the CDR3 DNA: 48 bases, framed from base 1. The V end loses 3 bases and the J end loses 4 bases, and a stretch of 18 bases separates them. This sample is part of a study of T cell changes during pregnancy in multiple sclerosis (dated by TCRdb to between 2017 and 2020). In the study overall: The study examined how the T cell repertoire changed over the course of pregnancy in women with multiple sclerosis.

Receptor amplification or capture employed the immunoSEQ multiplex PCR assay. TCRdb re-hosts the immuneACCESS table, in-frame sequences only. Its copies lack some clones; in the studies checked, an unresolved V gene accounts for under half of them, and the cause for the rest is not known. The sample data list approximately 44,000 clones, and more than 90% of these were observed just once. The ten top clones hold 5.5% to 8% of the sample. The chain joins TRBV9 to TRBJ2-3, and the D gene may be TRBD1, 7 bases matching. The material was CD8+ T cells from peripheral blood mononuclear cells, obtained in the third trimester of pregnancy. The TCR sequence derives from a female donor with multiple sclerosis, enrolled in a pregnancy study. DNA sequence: TGTGCCAGCAGCGCCGTTCCAGGGGGGCTGGCAGATACGCAGTATTTT. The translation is CASSAVPGGLADTQYF.